This TCR beta chain was retrieved from a study of blood T cell repertoires in COVID-19. Study at large: Specimens from acute and convalescent COVID-19 originated in the United States, Italy and Spain. T cells, B-cell-depleted T cells, or PBMCs provided the cDNA or gDNA that served as material.

Germline values: CDR1 ENHRY, CDR2 SYGVKD. V was trimmed by 0 bases and J by 6 bases, leaving 11 bases between them. This CDR3 region has 14 residues. In the original analysis: Amplification of reference gene primers provided the estimated nucleated cell counts. The protocol was immunoSEQ multiplex PCR, while the TCRdb copy is restricted to in-frame clones and leaves out a portion. That table is the source of V, J and clone size, and D and trimming were worked out from the DNA. The sample has under 150,000 clones, roughly 85% seen once; the top ten hold roughly 3.6%. The sequence derives from a man between 60 and 75 years old with acute or convalescent COVID-19. Material for sequencing was peripheral blood. The chain employs TRBV10-3 and TRBJ1-2; possibly TRBD1 for D (6 bases). Written as DNA, the CDR3 is TGTGCCATCAGTGAGTCGGGGACACCCAATGGCTACACCTTC. Translated: CAISESGTPNGYTF.